A single sample gave rise to the 22 T cell receptor beta chains below, sequenced in a study of T cell responses to AZD1222 COVID-19 vaccine. Data came from immunoSEQ multiplex PCR; TCRdb stores just in-frame clones and leaves some out. The data show roughly 150,000 clones, 87% seen once. The source was peripheral blood, collected 28 days after the second AZD1222 dose. The receptor set was obtained from an adult who received the AZD1222 COVID-19 vaccine.

The table lists this clone with a few counts. The chain employs TRBV11-2 and TRBJ1-2; D might be TRBD1 (6 bases). Germline CDR1 and CDR2: SGHAT and FQNNGV. The CDR3 extends over 15 amino acids. V was trimmed by 4 bases and J by 8 bases, leaving 20 bases between them. The CDR3 DNA sequence: TGTGCCAGCAGCTCACCCCTCAGGGGTCGATGGGGCTACACCTTC. It translates to CASSSPLRGRWGYTF.

The V call is TRBV3-1 (or the pseudogene TRBV3-2), the J call TRBJ1-6; D possibly corresponds to TRBD1 (5 bases). The CDR3 covers 15 residues. Trimming stripped 4 bases from V and 7 bases from J, with 14 bases between. Germline assignment: CDR1 LGHDT and CDR2 YNNKEL (reference sequence). The CDR3 here is CASSRGHPGNSPLHF. CDR3 in DNA: TGTGCCAGCAGCCGCGGACACCCTGGGAATTCACCCCTCCACTTT.

The chain couples TRBV7-2 to TRBJ2-4, with 8 bases aligning to TRBD1. The ends lost 5 bases at V and 3 bases at J; junction bases unmatched: 3. Germline CDR1 reads SGHTA; CDR2 reads FQGNSA. This CDR3 region has 14 residues. The CDR3 here is CASSIQGGKNIQYF. In DNA, the CDR3 is TGTGCCAGCAGCATACAGGGGGGCAAAAACATTCAGTACTTC. Full variable domain (missing parts from reference TRBV7-2 and TRBJ2-4): GAGVSQSPSNKVTEKGKDVELRCDPISGHTALYWYRQSLGQGLEFLIYFQGNSAPDKSGLPSDRFSAERTGGSVSTLTIQRTQQEDSAVYLCASSIQGGKNIQYFGAGTRLSVL.

The chain joins TRBV6-5 to TRBJ1-2; D is undetermined. V lost 8 bases to trimming and J lost 0 bases, with 10 bases between them. Germline CDR1 is MNHEY and CDR2 is SVGAGI. The CDR3 loop spans 13 amino acids. CDR3 nucleotides: TGTGCCAGCCGTTTGTCAGCTAACTATGGCTACACCTTC. Its protein is CASRLSANYGYTF.

J is TRBJ1-6 and V is TRBV6-2 or TRBV6-3; 9 bases match TRBD1. This CDR3 region has 15 residues. CDR1 is MNHEY and CDR2 is SVGEGT in the germline V gene. Trimming at V came to 4 bases and at J to 9 bases, leaving 7 bases not matched to a gene. CDR3 DNA sequence: TGTGCCAGCAGTTCCTGGACAGGGGTGGGTTCACCCCTCCACTTT. This translates into CASSSWTGVGSPLHF.

This chain joins TRBV3-1 (or the pseudogene TRBV3-2) and TRBJ1-5; 9 positions agree with TRBD1. Germline loops: CDR1 LGHDT, CDR2 YNNKEL (reference sequence). The CDR3 loop spans 15 amino acids. Trimming took 2 bases from V and 9 from J; bases not matched to a gene: 8. CDR3 DNA sequence: TGTGCCAGCAGCCAAACAGGGGGCCCTAGTCGGCCCCAGCATTTT. Protein sequence: CASSQTGGPSRPQHF.

This clone was detected once. The V gene is TRBV4-3, the J gene TRBJ1-1; no clear D. Per germline, CDR1 LGHNA and CDR2 YSLEER. CDR3 length: 12 residues. V was cut by 5 bases and J by 6 bases, with 10 bases left in between. CDR3 residues: CASSKMGAEAFF. The CDR3 DNA is TGCGCCAGCAGCAAAATGGGAGCTGAAGCTTTCTTT.

The V gene is TRBV21-1, the J gene TRBJ2-1. TRBV21-1 is a pseudogene. The CDR3 runs 13 residues. In DNA form, the CDR3 reads TGTGCCAGCAGGGGCAGGGGGGGCGTTGAGCAGTTCTTC. Protein: CASRGRGGVEQFF.

J is TRBJ2-4 and V is TRBV4-1, with a tentative D call TRBD2 (6 bases). This CDR3 region has 16 residues. Per the germline V gene, CDR1 is MGHRA and CDR2 is YSYEKL. Trimming removed 3 bases from V and 0 bases from J, with 12 bases in between. This CDR3 reads CASSQEGNLAKNIQYF. The CDR3, as DNA: TGCGCCAGCAGCCAGGAGGGAAATCTAGCCAAAAACATTCAGTACTTC.

This sequence joins TRBV5-1 and TRBJ2-5; possible D gene TRBD1, 5 bases. This CDR3 has 15 residues. V lost 1 base, J lost 0 bases, and 10 bases lay in between. Germline CDR1 reads SGHRS; CDR2 reads YFSETQ. CDR3 bases: TGCGCCAGCAGCTTGTTCGACAGAGACCAAGAGACCCAGTACTTC. It yields the protein CASSLFDRDQETQYF.

The V gene is TRBV9, the J gene TRBJ2-7; 8 nucleotides match TRBD1. From germline, CDR1 is SGDLS and CDR2 YYNGEE. CDR3 length equals 15 residues. The V gene end was trimmed by 0 bases and the J gene end by 5 bases; junction bases not matched to a gene: 7. CDR3: CASSVDGTGDDEQYF. The DNA for the CDR3 is TGTGCCAGCAGCGTAGATGGGACAGGTGATGACGAGCAGTACTTC.

The chain recombines TRBV5-4 with TRBJ2-7; D not resolved. The V gene's germline CDR1 is SGHNT and CDR2 YYREEE (reference sequence). Trimming cost V 1 base and J 3 bases, with 5 bases left between them. The CDR3 is made up of 12 amino acids. This chain's CDR3 is CASSLNRYEQYF. The CDR3 coding sequence is TGTGCCAGCAGCTTGAACCGCTACGAGCAGTACTTC.

Only one count was recorded for this clone. The CDR3 reads CASSPGIPYEQYF. The CDR3 DNA sequence: TGTGCCAGTAGTCCAGGGATCCCCTACGAGCAGTACTTC. The chain employs TRBV19 and TRBJ2-7, with D maybe TRBD1 (5 bases). CDR3 length: 13 amino acids. V was clipped by 5 bases and J by 2 bases, with 10 bases between them. The V gene's germline CDR1 is LNHDA and CDR2 SQIVND (reference sequence).

The J gene is TRBJ2-7, the V gene TRBV19; 9 positions agree with TRBD1. The CDR3 extends over 15 amino acids. J lost 3 bases, V lost 9 bases, and 12 bases had no gene match. CDR1 and CDR2 (germline): LNHDA, SQIVND (reference sequence). Written as DNA, the CDR3 is TGTGCCAGCTCATTACAGGGGGCGGATCACTACGAGCAGTACTTC. Its protein product is CASSLQGADHYEQYF.

As for this clone: Mismatch with germline at one junction end may stem from a read error. The chain combines TRBV2 with TRBJ2-2, with TRBD1 as a possible D gene (5 bases). The CDR3 length is 15 residues. The germline V gene has CDR1 SNHLY and CDR2 FYNNEI. The DNA of the CDR3 is TGTGCCAGCACTGAAGGGGTAGCGAACACCGGGGAGCTGTTTTTT. Its translation: CASTEGVANTGELFF.

V gene TRBV4-1 combines with J gene TRBJ2-7, with unresolved D. With 3 bases removed from V and 3 bases from J, the gap between germline ends came to 12 bases. This CDR3 comprises 14 residues. Germline loops: CDR1 MGHRA, CDR2 YSYEKL. DNA for the CDR3: TGCGCCAGCAGCCAGCCCAGGTCCGGCTACGAGCAGTACTTC. This gives the protein CASSQPRSGYEQYF.

The sample holds one count of this clone. The genes are TRBV4-1 and TRBJ1-5, with 11 bases aligning to TRBD1. CDR3 size: 17 residues. The J segment lost 6 bases and the V segment lost 10 bases, leaving 17 bases of the junction unmatched. Germline loops: CDR1 MGHRA, CDR2 YSYEKL. The CDR3 sequence is CATLGAPDRGRCQPQHF. The CDR3 DNA reads as TGCGCCACCCTGGGGGCTCCGGACAGGGGGCGTTGTCAGCCCCAGCATTTT.

V and J are TRBV4-2 and TRBJ2-2, with TRBD2 as a possible D gene (7 bases). V was shortened by 0 bases and J by 4 bases, with 15 bases between the two germline ends. The CDR3 is 17 amino acids. CDR1 is LGHNA and CDR2 is YNFKEQ in the germline V gene. In nucleotides, the CDR3 is TGTGCCAGCAGCCAAGAAGAGGGGGGGAACTCCACCGGGGAGCTGTTTTTT. It codes for CASSQEEGGNSTGELFF.

V gene TRBV6-1 combines with J gene TRBJ1-2; no clear D gene. Trimming took 3 bases from V and 0 from J, leaving 5 bases between them. The CDR3 contains 13 residues. CDR1 MNHNS and CDR2 SASEGT come from the germline V gene. CDR3 sequence: CASSDTANYGYTF. For the CDR3, the DNA is TGTGCCAGCAGTGACACAGCTAACTATGGCTACACCTTC.

This clone was seen repeatedly, ten times or more. This rearrangement joins TRBV2 to TRBJ1-5; 7 bases agree with TRBD1. V lost 6 bases and J lost 7; bases outside the gene matches: 9. Germline V lookup: CDR1 SNHLY, CDR2 FYNNEI. The length of the CDR3 is 14 residues. The DNA for the CDR3 is TGTGCCAGCAGGACTACAGGGGAGGAGCAGCCCCAGCATTTT. It translates to CASRTTGEEQPQHF.

The chain has TRBV6-2 or TRBV6-3 and TRBJ2-1; D perhaps matches TRBD2 (6 bases). V was shortened by 3 bases and J by 10 bases, with 16 bases between the two germline ends. The CDR3 totals 14 residues. Germline CDR1 and CDR2: MNHEY and SVGEGT. The chain's CDR3 is CASSYSLLAREQFF. The DNA of the CDR3 is TGTGCCAGCAGTTATTCCTTACTAGCTCGGGAGCAGTTCTTC.

This chain uses TRBV6-5 with TRBJ1-2, with TRBD1 matching 9 bases. The length of the CDR3 is 15 residues. CDR1 and CDR2 (germline): MNHEY, SVGAGI. V shed 6 bases, J shed 2 bases, and the junction held 7 bases outside the gene matches. Here the CDR3 reads CASSPGTGINYGYTF. In DNA, the CDR3 is TGTGCCAGCAGCCCCGGGACAGGGATAAACTATGGCTACACCTTC.